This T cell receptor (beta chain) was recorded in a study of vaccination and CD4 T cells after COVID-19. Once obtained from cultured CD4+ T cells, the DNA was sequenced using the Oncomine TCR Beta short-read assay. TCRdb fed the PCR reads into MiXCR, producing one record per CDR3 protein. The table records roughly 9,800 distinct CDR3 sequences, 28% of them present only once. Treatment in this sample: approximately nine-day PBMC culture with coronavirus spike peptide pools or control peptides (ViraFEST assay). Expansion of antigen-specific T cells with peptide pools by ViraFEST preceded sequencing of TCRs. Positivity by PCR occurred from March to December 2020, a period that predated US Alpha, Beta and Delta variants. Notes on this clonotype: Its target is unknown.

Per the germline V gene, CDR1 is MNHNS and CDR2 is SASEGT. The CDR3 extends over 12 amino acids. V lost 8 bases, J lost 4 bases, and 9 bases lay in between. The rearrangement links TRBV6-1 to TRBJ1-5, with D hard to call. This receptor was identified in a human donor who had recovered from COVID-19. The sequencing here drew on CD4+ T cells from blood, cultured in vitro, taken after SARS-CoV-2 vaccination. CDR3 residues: CASYRGNQPQHF. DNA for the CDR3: TGTGCCAGCTATCGGGGAAATCAGCCCCAGCATTTT.